A single T cell receptor (beta chain) is shown here with its context. This entry is derived from a study of T-cell memory formation after mild COVID-19. Trimming shortened V by 4 bases and J by 5 bases, and 18 bases separated the two germline ends. CDR3 length equals 16 residues. In germline, CDR1 is MNHEY, CDR2 SMNVEV (reference sequence). From the 5' RACE reads, TCRdb called clonotypes with MiXCR, one entry per CDR3 protein. The table lists 560,000 or so distinct CDR3 sequences, approximately 15% of them singletons. V and J are TRBV27 and TRBJ2-1; no firm D call. Material for sequencing was PBMCs or a T cell subset sorted from them (not recorded which). The clonotype comes from an adult woman who had mild COVID-19 (a few samples of this study predate the infection). Cell type and time point are not known. Written as DNA, the CDR3 is TGTGCCAGCAGTTACGTCCTGGCCCAACCCGACAATGAGCAGTTCTTC. Translating it yields CASSYVLAQPDNEQFF.